The 7 T cell receptor beta chains below all came from one sample that was sequenced in a study of cytomegalovirus exposure and HLA in healthy donors (dated by TCRdb to 2016 to 2017). Library generation was performed with the immunoSEQ multiplex PCR assay. A mixture of 60 forward primers for TCR Vbeta segments and 13 reverse primers for TCR Jbeta segments was used in the multiplex PCR. Entries here come from immuneACCESS through TCRdb and include only in-frame sequences with V and J called. Some clones fail to appear in such tables; in the studies checked, an unresolved V gene covers under half of the shortfall, and the cause of the remainder is unknown. The table for this sample lists roughly 100,000 clones; roughly 15% of them were counted only once. Of the sample, 0.8% to 0.95% falls within the top ten clones. The sample comprised PBMCs. The receptor source for this set is a female donor in good health and CMV-seronegative.

The V and J genes are TRBV10-3 and TRBJ1-2, with a tentative D call TRBD1 (5 bases). Germline V gene sequence: CDR1 ENHRY, CDR2 SYGVKD. The length of the CDR3 is 11 residues. The V end was cut by 8 bases, the J end by 8 bases, with 12 bases between. CDR3 residues: CAIFAGGGYTF. In DNA form, the CDR3 reads TGTGCCATCTTTGCGGGGGGGGGCTACACCTTC.

The V call is TRBV2, the J call TRBJ1-1; D is undetermined. The length of the CDR3 is 12 residues. Germline CDR1 and CDR2: SNHLY and FYNNEI. V dropped 7 bases and J dropped 4 bases, with 10 bases sitting between them. CDR3 amino acids: CASIGGVTEAFF. The CDR3 nucleotides are TGTGCCAGCATTGGCGGGGTCACTGAAGCTTTCTTT.

This chain joins TRBV29-1 and TRBJ1-1; no definite D call. The CDR3 runs to 11 residues. Per germline, CDR1 SQVTM and CDR2 ANQGSEA. The V and J ends lost 4 bases and 6 bases respectively, with 9 bases between them. CDR3 coding DNA: TGCAGCGTTGCCCTGGCTGCTGAAGCTTTCTTT. This gives the protein CSVALAAEAFF.

The gene calls are TRBV4-2 and TRBJ2-4; 9 bases map to TRBD2. Germline loops: CDR1 LGHNA, CDR2 YNFKEQ. V shed 6 bases and J 0 bases; nucleotides not matched to a gene: 3. The CDR3 loop spans 15 amino acids. The CDR3 coding sequence is TGTGCCAGCAGACCTAGCGGGGAAGCCAAAAACATTCAGTACTTC. The encoded protein is CASRPSGEAKNIQYF.

This clone was seen a few times. The chain carries TRBV5-1 and TRBJ1-2, with D uncertain. The CDR3 loop spans 15 amino acids. Germline loops: CDR1 SGHRS, CDR2 YFSETQ. Trimming removed 0 bases at V and 1 base at J, with 10 bases between. CDR3 coding DNA: TGCGCCAGCAGCTTGGGCGCAGGATATAACTATGGCTACACCTTC. Amino acids: CASSLGAGYNYGYTF.

The J gene is TRBJ2-7, the V gene TRBV5-1; D is unclear. CDR3 length: 14 residues. Trimming left V 4 bases short and J 2 bases short, with 13 bases between. From germline, CDR1 is SGHRS and CDR2 YFSETQ. CDR3 coding DNA: TGCGCCAGCAGCCCAACCCAGGTAGCCTACGAGCAGTACTTC. Protein product: CASSPTQVAYEQYF.

DNA for the CDR3: TGCGCCAGCAGCTGGGGACAGGAGAGCTCTGGAAACACCATATATTTT. Protein product: CASSWGQESSGNTIYF. The chain employs TRBV5-1 and TRBJ1-3, with 8 bases lining up with TRBD1. The germline gives CDR1 SGHRS, CDR2 YFSETQ. J was trimmed by 0 bases and V by 3 bases; bases with no gene match: 5. CDR3 length equals 16 residues.